Listed here are 21 T cell receptor beta chains from one sample, sequenced in a study of T cells in Graves' hyperthyroidism and ophthalmopathy. TCR beta CDR3 regions were amplified from RNA transcripts. A first-round RT-PCR of the TCR CDR3 used the HTBI primer set. TCRdb used MiXCR to reprocess the multiplex PCR reads, holding one entry per CDR3 protein. The sample lists approximately 370,000 distinct CDR3 sequences, 17% occurring once. Specimen: blood. The receptors originated from a woman aged 30 to 39 with Graves' hyperthyroidism that later progressed to Graves' ophthalmopathy.

This clonotype was seen more than once but under ten times. The CDR3 nucleotides are TGCGCCAGCAGAGACGGAGCCTATGGCTACACCTTC. Protein sequence: CASRDGAYGYTF. This chain links TRBV5-1 with TRBJ1-2; D unresolved. V shed 5 bases and J shed 4 bases, with 9 bases lying between them. The length of the CDR3 is 12 residues. Looked up from germline, CDR1 is SGHRS and CDR2 is YFSETQ.

The chain is built from TRBV12-5 and TRBJ2-1; 7 bases align to TRBD1. V dropped 6 bases and J dropped 8; count of bases not matched to a gene: 7. CDR3 length: 13 residues. In germline, CDR1 is LGHNT, CDR2 FRNRAP. Here the CDR3 DNA reads TGTGCTAGTGGCCCACAGGGGCCGGATGAGCAGTTCTTC. This translates into CASGPQGPDEQFF.

The chain joins TRBV4-2 to TRBJ1-4, with 9 bases matching TRBD1. Germline CDR1 reads LGHNA; CDR2 reads YNFKEQ. Unmatched junction bases numbered 15, after V lost 0 bases and J lost 10 bases. The CDR3 extends over 18 amino acids. The CDR3 loop is CASSQESGQGPRSGKLFF. The CDR3 DNA reads TGTGCCAGCAGCCAAGAATCGGGACAGGGTCCTAGAAGTGGAAAACTGTTTTTT.

The chain joins TRBV11-1 to TRBJ2-5; 11 nucleotides match TRBD2. The germline CDR1 and CDR2 sequences are SGHAT and FQDESV (reference sequence). The junction had 7 bases not matched to a gene; V was cut back by 3 bases and J by 4 bases. The length of the CDR3 is 16 residues. CDR3 sequence: CASSFFLAGGVETQYF. In DNA form, the CDR3 reads TGTGCCAGCAGCTTCTTCCTAGCGGGAGGTGTAGAGACCCAGTACTTC.

This clonotype was detected many times. A much larger clone differs by one base, so this may be a read error. The chain carries TRBV28 and TRBJ2-2; the D is unclear. This CDR3 is 12 amino acids long. Germline lookup yields CDR1 MDHEN and CDR2 SYDVKM. In DNA form, the CDR3 reads TGTACCAGCAGTTCCCGCAGAGGGGAGCTGTTTTTT. Encoded protein: CTSSSRRGELFF.

This clonotype was counted ten times or more. The chain couples TRBV6-2 or TRBV6-3 to TRBJ2-5, with D tentatively TRBD2 (5 bases). The CDR3 totals 12 residues. Germline V gives CDR1 MNHEY, CDR2 SVGEGT. V was cut by 5 bases and J by 5 bases, with 9 bases left in between. As DNA, the CDR3 is TGTGCCAGCAGTGGGGAGTGGGAGACCCAGTACTTC. Protein product: CASSGEWETQYF.

There are many counts of this clonotype. The chain has TRBV12-3 or TRBV12-4 and TRBJ2-7, with 7 bases identical to TRBD1. The CDR3 is made up of 14 amino acids. V lost 5 bases, J lost 1 base, and 5 bases stayed unmatched. The CDR3 DNA reads as TGTGCCAGCAGTCCGTGGGACAGATCCTACGAGCAGTACTTC. The encoded protein is CASSPWDRSYEQYF.

This clonotype was found many times. The chain has TRBV12-3 or TRBV12-4 and TRBJ2-5; D call uncertain. This CDR3 comprises 15 residues. Trimming shortened V by 0 bases and J by 5 bases, and 13 bases separated the two germline ends. The CDR3 nucleotides read TGTGCCAGCAGTTTAGCAGGGTTAGGTATGGAGACCCAGTACTTC. This translates into CASSLAGLGMETQYF.

This chain uses TRBV11-1 with TRBJ2-3, with 7 bases matching TRBD1. This CDR3 region has 16 residues. The germline CDR1 and CDR2 sequences are SGHAT and FQDESV (reference sequence). V lost 5 bases to trimming and J lost 3 bases; unmatched junction nucleotides: 11. CDR3 bases: TGTGCCAGCAGCACGAGGACAGGATCGGGGACAGATACGCAGTATTTT. Protein: CASSTRTGSGTDTQYF.

The sample holds a few counts of this clonotype. This chain connects TRBV3-1 to TRBJ2-5; TRBD1 aligns across 9 bases. The V gene's germline CDR1 is LGHDT and CDR2 YNNKEL (reference sequence). The CDR3 is 17 residues long. V lost 4 bases, J lost 1 base, and 10 bases stayed unmatched. In DNA, the CDR3 is TGTGCCAGCAGCCGAGACGGGGACAGGGCCTTCCAAGAGACCCAGTACTTC. Amino acids: CASSRDGDRAFQETQYF.

This clonotype was recorded at least ten times. One junction end disagrees with the germline gene, perhaps due to a read error. The chain couples TRBV5-1 to TRBJ2-1; D is perhaps TRBD1 or TRBD2 (5 bases each). The CDR3 length is 18 residues. CDR1 is SGHRS and CDR2 is YFSETQ in the germline V gene. The CDR3 loop is CAGSLATQNRGGYNEQFF. CDR3 sequence (DNA): TGCGCCGGCAGCTTGGCGACTCAAAATAGGGGCGGGTACAATGAGCAGTTCTTC.

The sample holds many counts of this clonotype. The chain carries TRBV27 and TRBJ2-7, with 10 bases identical to TRBD1. This CDR3 comprises 16 residues. From germline, CDR1 is MNHEY and CDR2 SMNVEV (reference sequence). The J segment lost 2 bases and the V segment lost 4 bases, leaving 8 bases of the junction unmatched. The CDR3 sequence: CASSSPSTGGTYEQYF. For the CDR3, the DNA is TGTGCCAGCAGTTCCCCCTCGACAGGGGGCACCTACGAGCAGTACTTC.

This clonotype was observed many times. The rearrangement links TRBV6-1 to TRBJ2-1; 8 positions agree with TRBD1. The CDR3 contains 14 residues. The germline V gene encodes CDR1 MNHNS and CDR2 SASEGT. The trim removed 6 bases at V and 9 bases at J, leaving 10 bases unmatched. The CDR3 DNA reads TGTGCCAGCAGGACATCAGGGGGCAAGAGTGAGCAGTTCTTC. Translated: CASRTSGGKSEQFF.

This clonotype has just a few counts. The chain links TRBV9 to TRBJ2-1; weak D call: TRBD2 (6 bases). Germline assignment: CDR1 SGDLS and CDR2 YYNGEE. The CDR3 is 17 residues long. V was pared by 4 bases and J by 0 bases, with 17 bases between. The chain's CDR3 is CASSPTGSGSSYNEQFF. Here the CDR3 DNA reads TGTGCCAGCAGCCCAACTGGATCCGGGAGCTCCTACAATGAGCAGTTCTTC.

About this clonotype: This CDR3 is missing its conserved last phenylalanine or tryptophan, likely due to a read error. J is TRBJ2-1 and V is TRBV24-1; D might be TRBD1 (5 bases). In germline, CDR1 is KGHDR, CDR2 SFDVKD. The CDR3 has 17 amino acids. Trimming shortened V by 3 bases and J by 4 bases, and 18 bases separated the two germline ends. CDR3 region: CATSDPQGAKPYNEQFL. The CDR3 DNA reads as TGTGCCACCAGTGATCCCCAAGGGGCGAAGCCATACAATGAGCAGTTCCTC.

This clonotype was picked up a small number of times. This chain links TRBV3-1 with TRBJ1-5; no reliable D call. Germline CDR1 and CDR2: LGHDT and YNNKEL (reference sequence). CDR3 length equals 16 residues. Trimming shortened V by 1 base and J by 1 base, and 11 bases separated the two germline ends. CDR3 loop: CASSQGFGRSNQPQHF. The CDR3 nucleotides are TGTGCCAGCAGCCAAGGTTTTGGTAGGAGCAATCAGCCCCAGCATTTT.

The V gene is TRBV7-2, the J gene TRBJ1-2; TRBD1 aligns across 8 bases. Germline values: CDR1 SGHTA, CDR2 FQGNSA. V gave up 3 bases and J gave up 5 bases; unmatched junction bases: 8. The CDR3 is 15 amino acids. This chain's CDR3 is CASSFSGTGGYGYTF. Here the CDR3 DNA reads TGTGCCAGCAGCTTCTCCGGGACAGGCGGATATGGCTACACCTTC.

This clonotype was recorded at least ten times. The chain uses TRBV6-1 and TRBJ2-2, with 7 bases aligning to TRBD1. Trimming removed 6 bases from V and 3 bases from J; junction bases left unmatched: 7. Germline lookup yields CDR1 MNHNS and CDR2 SASEGT. This CDR3 is built from 15 residues. CDR3 sequence reads: CASRADRAYTGELFF. The DNA for the CDR3 is TGTGCCAGCAGAGCAGACAGGGCCTACACCGGGGAGCTGTTTTTT.

V and J are TRBV12-3 or TRBV12-4 and TRBJ1-1; perhaps TRBD1 as D (5 bases). This CDR3 is 14 amino acids long. The V end was cut by 5 bases, the J end by 4 bases, with 14 bases between. This CDR3 reads CASSPHGAGTEAFF. As DNA, the CDR3 is TGTGCCAGCAGTCCCCATGGGGCGGGCACTGAAGCTTTCTTT.

This clonotype came up many times. CDR3 nucleotides: TGTGCCAGCAGCTTAACCCGGGGGGGAATGGCTTTCTTT. Amino acids: CASSLTRGGMAFF. The chain links TRBV11-1 to TRBJ1-1, with D tentatively TRBD1 (5 bases). V lost 2 bases, J lost 11 bases, and 15 bases lay in between. CDR1 is SGHAT and CDR2 is FQDESV in the germline V gene (reference sequence). The CDR3 spans 13 residues.

This clonotype came up many times. V usage is TRBV6-1 and J usage is TRBJ2-7; the D gene could be TRBD1 or TRBD2 (7 bases each). Germline assignment: CDR1 MNHNS and CDR2 SASEGT. This CDR3 region has 15 residues. Trimming pared 3 bases from V and 4 bases from J, leaving 16 bases between. The CDR3 loop is CASSDPDREGYEQYF. The DNA of the CDR3 is TGTGCCAGCAGTGACCCAGACAGGGAGGGTTACGAGCAGTACTTC.